The clone carrying this T cell receptor beta chain has at least ten counts. Antigen: not known. This CDR3 has 16 amino acids. V was pared by 3 bases and J by 2 bases, with 1 base of the junction left unmatched. The germline V gene has CDR1 MGHRA and CDR2 YSYEKL. This entry comes from a study of early T cells in non-severe SARS-CoV-2 infection. As for the study in general: The sequenced material was bulk RNA from unsorted whole blood, and its chains were unpaired. Findings of the study overall: VDJdb-based matching was biased toward anti-spike CD8 responses and missed private and CD4 specificities.

Individual cDNA molecules received unique molecular identifiers during library preparation. TCRdb reprocessed the 5' RACE reads with MiXCR, giving one entry per CDR3 protein. The data contain tens of thousands of distinct CDR3 sequences, 5.4% of them singletons. This chain links TRBV4-1 with TRBJ2-3; 14 bases agree with TRBD2. The sequence was obtained from an adult who was a healthcare worker with PCR-confirmed SARS-CoV-2 infection or an uninfected control (not recorded which). Source: whole blood, taken at baseline. In nucleotides, the CDR3 is TGCGCCAGCAGCCAGGGACTAGCGGGAGCCACAGATACGCAGTATTTT. Its protein product is CASSQGLAGATDTQYF.